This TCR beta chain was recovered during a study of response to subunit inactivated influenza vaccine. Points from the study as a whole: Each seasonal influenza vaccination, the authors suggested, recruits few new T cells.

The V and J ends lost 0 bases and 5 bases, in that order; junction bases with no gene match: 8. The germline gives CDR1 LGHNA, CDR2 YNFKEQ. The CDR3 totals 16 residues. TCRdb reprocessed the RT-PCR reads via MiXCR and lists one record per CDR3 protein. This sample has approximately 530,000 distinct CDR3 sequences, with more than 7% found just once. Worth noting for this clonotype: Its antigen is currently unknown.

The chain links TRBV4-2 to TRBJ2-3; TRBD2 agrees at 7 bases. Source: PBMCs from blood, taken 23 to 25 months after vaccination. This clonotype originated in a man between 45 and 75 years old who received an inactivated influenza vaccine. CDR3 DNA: TGTGCCAGCAGCCAAGATGCAGCGGGGCTTTTAGATACGCAGTATTTT. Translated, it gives CASSQDAAGLLDTQYF.